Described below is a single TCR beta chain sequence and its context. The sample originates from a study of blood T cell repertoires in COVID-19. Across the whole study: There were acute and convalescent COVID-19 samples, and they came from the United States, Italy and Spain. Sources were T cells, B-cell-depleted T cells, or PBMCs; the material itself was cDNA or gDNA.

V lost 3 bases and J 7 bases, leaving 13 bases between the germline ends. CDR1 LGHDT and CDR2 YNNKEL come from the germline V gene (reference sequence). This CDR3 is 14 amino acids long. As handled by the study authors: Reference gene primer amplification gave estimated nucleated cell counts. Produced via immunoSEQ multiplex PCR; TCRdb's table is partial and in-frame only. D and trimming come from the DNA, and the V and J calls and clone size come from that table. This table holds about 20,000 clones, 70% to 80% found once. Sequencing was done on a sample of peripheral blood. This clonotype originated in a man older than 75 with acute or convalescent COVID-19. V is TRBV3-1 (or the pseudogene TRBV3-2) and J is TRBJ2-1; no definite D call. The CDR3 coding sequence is TGTGCCAGCAGCCACGTGTTACTAAGGAATGAGCAGTTCTTC. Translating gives CASSHVLLRNEQFF.